The 17 T cell receptor beta chains below all came from one sample that was sequenced in a study of vaccination effects on CD4 cells after COVID-19. Before sequencing, viral peptide pools were used by the ViraFEST assay to expand antigen-specific CD4+ T cells. Isolation of CD4+ T cells took place after 10 days of culture. Having tested negative for nucleocapsid antibodies, the vaccine recipients showed no prior SARS-CoV-2 infection. The assay was immunoSEQ multiplex PCR, and TCRdb's table has in-frame clones only and misses some. The table has about 41,000 clones, 55% to 75% seen once. No antigen is known for these receptors. The specimen comprised CD4+ T cells from PBMCs cultured with HCoV-OC43 spike peptides, sampled before COVID-19 vaccination. The subset: HCoV-OC43 spike overlapping peptide pool stimulation. The receptors stem from a human donor who received a COVID-19 vaccine.

The rearrangement links TRBV5-1 to TRBJ1-1; D is undetermined. Germline CDR1 and CDR2: SGHRS and YFSETQ. This CDR3 has 14 residues. Trimming shortened V by 0 bases and J by 7 bases, and 13 bases separated the two germline ends. The CDR3 is CASSLVTAPNEAFF. The CDR3 region has the DNA TGCGCCAGCAGCTTGGTGACCGCGCCCAATGAAGCTTTCTTT.

A few counts support this clone. The chain uses TRBV7-9 and TRBJ1-1; no clear D. This CDR3 spans 13 amino acids. Germline V lookup: CDR1 SEHNR, CDR2 FQNEAQ (reference sequence). V was pared by 5 bases and J by 2 bases, with 9 bases between. The CDR3 loop reads CASSGMINTEAFF. As DNA, the CDR3 is TGTGCCAGCAGCGGAATGATTAACACTGAAGCTTTCTTT.

This chain uses TRBV28 with TRBJ1-2, with 7 bases identical to TRBD1. Per the germline V gene, CDR1 is MDHEN and CDR2 is SYDVKM. V lost 6 bases and J lost 8; bases outside the gene matches: 12. This CDR3 contains 14 residues. In DNA, the CDR3 is TGTGCCAGCAGGTACCGACAGGGTGGCGGCGGCTACACCTTC. Amino acids: CASRYRQGGGGYTF.

A few counts support this clone. The genes are TRBV4-2 and TRBJ2-3, with 9 bases fitting TRBD2. The CDR3 length is 15 residues. The germline V gene encodes CDR1 LGHNA and CDR2 YNFKEQ. V was clipped by 1 base and J by 7 bases; unmatched bases: 6. CDR3 coding DNA: TGTGCCAGCAGCCAAGCAGAAGCGGGAGGAAATACGCAGTATTTT. Residues: CASSQAEAGGNTQYF.

CDR3 coding DNA: TGCGCCAGCAGCCAAGATGGGAAGGGATCCGGGGCCAACGTCCTGACTTTC. It translates to CASSQDGKGSGANVLTF. The gene calls are TRBV4-1 and TRBJ2-6; D gene ambiguous. Trimming shortened V by 0 bases and J by 4 bases, and 13 bases separated the two germline ends. There are 17 residues in the CDR3. Germline loops: CDR1 MGHRA, CDR2 YSYEKL.

A few counts support this clone. The chain has TRBV6-4 and TRBJ2-7; D unresolved. The CDR3 spans 12 residues. V lost 3 bases to trimming and J lost 1 base, with 4 bases between them. CDR1 and CDR2 (germline): MRHNA, SNTAGT. The CDR3 sequence: CASSERSYEQYF. The CDR3 coding sequence is TGTGCCAGCAGTGAGAGATCCTACGAGCAGTACTTC.

The CDR3 DNA sequence: TGTGCCAGCAGCGTAGGGGTATCGGGGACAGGGGGCAGATTTTCCGGCTACACCTTC. It yields the protein CASSVGVSGTGGRFSGYTF. The V call is TRBV9, the J call TRBJ1-2; 12 positions match TRBD1. V trimming: 0 bases; J trimming: 8 bases; junction bases outside the gene matches: 17. This CDR3 is built from 19 residues. Germline loops: CDR1 SGDLS, CDR2 YYNGEE.

V and J are TRBV2 and TRBJ2-6, with no clear D. In germline, CDR1 is SNHLY, CDR2 FYNNEI. V lost 2 bases, J lost 4 bases, and 9 bases lay in between. The CDR3 loop spans 15 amino acids. CDR3 sequence: CASSELGQGANVLTF. Written as DNA, the CDR3 is TGTGCCAGCAGTGAACTAGGGCAGGGGGCCAACGTCCTGACTTTC.

The J gene is TRBJ2-3, the V gene TRBV2; TRBD1 is a possible D gene (6 bases). Trimming cost V 7 bases and J 4 bases, with 18 bases left between them. Germline CDR1 and CDR2: SNHLY and FYNNEI. This CDR3 has 15 amino acids. This CDR3 reads CASMQRSGGADTQYF. The CDR3 nucleotides are TGTGCCAGCATGCAGAGAAGTGGGGGCGCAGATACGCAGTATTTT.

The chain recombines TRBV7-3 with TRBJ2-2, with a tentative D call TRBD1 (7 bases). Trimming stripped 2 bases from V and 7 bases from J, with 17 bases between. CDR1 and CDR2 (germline): SGHTA, FQGTGA. The CDR3 length is 16 residues. The CDR3 region is CASSLGGGAPGGELFF. CDR3 nucleotides: TGTGCCAGCAGCTTAGGAGGGGGCGCCCCGGGCGGGGAGCTGTTTTTT.

The chain recombines TRBV30 with TRBJ1-2, with TRBD1 identical over 10 bases. Trimming at V came to 2 bases and at J to 7 bases, leaving 7 bases not matched to a gene. Germline V gene data show CDR1 as GTSNPN and CDR2 as SVGIG (reference sequence). The CDR3 sequence is 14 residues long. In DNA form, the CDR3 reads TGTGCCTGGAGTACCGGACAGGGGGGGGGTGGCTACACCTTC. It translates to CAWSTGQGGGGYTF.

The chain uses TRBV7-8 and TRBJ2-1; the D gene is possibly TRBD1 (6 bases). CDR1 and CDR2 (germline): SGHVS, FQNEAQ. This CDR3 has 16 residues. Trimming removed 0 bases from V and 4 bases from J, with 13 bases in between. The DNA for the CDR3 is TGTGCCAGCAGCTTAGCGTCAGGACAGACGTACAATGAGCAGTTCTTC. It encodes CASSLASGQTYNEQFF.

This clone was recorded a few times. This chain connects TRBV7-9 to TRBJ1-6, with TRBD1 identical over 8 bases. The trim removed 5 bases at V and 5 bases at J, leaving 5 bases unmatched. Germline V gene data show CDR1 as SEHNR and CDR2 as FQNEAQ (reference sequence). The CDR3 is 15 residues long. CDR3 region: CASSRATGDNSPLHF. In DNA, the CDR3 is TGTGCCAGCAGCCGAGCGACAGGGGATAATTCACCCCTCCACTTT.

The rearrangement links TRBV28 to TRBJ2-6, with 9 bases aligning to TRBD1. V was clipped by 4 bases and J by 4 bases; unmatched bases: 11. This CDR3 is 18 amino acids long. The germline gives CDR1 MDHEN, CDR2 SYDVKM. CDR3 in amino acids: CASSSPGQGSPGANVLTF. In DNA, the CDR3 is TGTGCCAGCAGTTCTCCGGGACAGGGAAGCCCCGGGGCCAACGTCCTGACTTTC. Supplemented by reference TRBV28 and TRBJ2-6, the full variable domain reads DVKVTQSSRYLVKRTGEKVFLECVQDMDHENMFWYRQDPGLGLRLIYFSYDVKMKEKGDIPEGYSVSREKKERFSLILESASTNQTSMYLCASSSPGQGSPGANVLTFGAGSRLTVL.

The chain couples TRBV6-5 to TRBJ1-4, with D hard to call. Germline lookup yields CDR1 MNHEY and CDR2 SVGAGI. CDR3 length: 14 amino acids. Trimming pared 7 bases from V and 4 bases from J, leaving 13 bases between. This CDR3 is CASNPRSFNEKLFF. The CDR3 region has the DNA TGTGCCAGCAACCCCAGGTCATTTAATGAAAAACTGTTTTTT.

The CDR3 coding sequence is TGTGCCAGCAGCCGGGCCGAGGCAGATACGCAGTATTTT. As protein: CASSRAEADTQYF. The chain couples TRBV5-5 to TRBJ2-3, with no clear D. Trimming removed 4 bases at V and 4 bases at J, with 10 bases between. Looked up from germline, CDR1 is SGHKS and CDR2 is YYEKEE (reference sequence). This CDR3 is 13 amino acids long. Using reference TRBV5-5 and TRBJ2-3 for the parts outside the CDR3, the full variable domain is DAGVTQSPTHLIKTRGQQVTLRCSPISGHKSVSWYQQVLGQGPQFIFQYYEKEERGRGNFPDRFSARQFPNYSSELNVNALLLGDSALYLCASSRAEADTQYFGPGTRLTVL.

The DNA of the CDR3 is TGTGCCAGCTCCCCACTAGCGGGGGGGAGCACAGATACGCAGTATTTT. This translates into CASSPLAGGSTDTQYF. The V and J genes are TRBV3-1 (or the pseudogene TRBV3-2) and TRBJ2-3; TRBD2 matches at 13 bases. The CDR3 length is 16 residues. Germline lookup yields CDR1 LGHDT and CDR2 YNNKEL (reference sequence). The V segment lost 8 bases and the J segment 0 bases; nucleotides outside the gene matches: 5.